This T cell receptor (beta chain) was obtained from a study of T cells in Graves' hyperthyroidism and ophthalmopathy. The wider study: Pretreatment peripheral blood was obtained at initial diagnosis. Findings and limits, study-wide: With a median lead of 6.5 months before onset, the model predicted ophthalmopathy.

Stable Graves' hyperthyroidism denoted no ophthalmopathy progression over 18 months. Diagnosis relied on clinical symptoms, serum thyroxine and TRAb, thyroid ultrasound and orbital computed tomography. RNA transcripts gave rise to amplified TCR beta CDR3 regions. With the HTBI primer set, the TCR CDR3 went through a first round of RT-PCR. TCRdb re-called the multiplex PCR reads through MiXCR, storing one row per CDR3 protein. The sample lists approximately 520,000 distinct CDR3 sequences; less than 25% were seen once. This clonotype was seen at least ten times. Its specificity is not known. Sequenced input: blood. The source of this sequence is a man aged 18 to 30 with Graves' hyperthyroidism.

Written as DNA, the CDR3 is TGTGCCAGCAGTTACGACTTAGCCTACGAGCAGTACTTC. Its protein product is CASSYDLAYEQYF. V usage is TRBV6-5 and J usage is TRBJ2-7; unclear D gene. The germline V gene encodes CDR1 MNHEY and CDR2 SVGAGI. The V end was cut by 2 bases, the J end by 2 bases, with 7 bases between. This CDR3 spans 13 amino acids.